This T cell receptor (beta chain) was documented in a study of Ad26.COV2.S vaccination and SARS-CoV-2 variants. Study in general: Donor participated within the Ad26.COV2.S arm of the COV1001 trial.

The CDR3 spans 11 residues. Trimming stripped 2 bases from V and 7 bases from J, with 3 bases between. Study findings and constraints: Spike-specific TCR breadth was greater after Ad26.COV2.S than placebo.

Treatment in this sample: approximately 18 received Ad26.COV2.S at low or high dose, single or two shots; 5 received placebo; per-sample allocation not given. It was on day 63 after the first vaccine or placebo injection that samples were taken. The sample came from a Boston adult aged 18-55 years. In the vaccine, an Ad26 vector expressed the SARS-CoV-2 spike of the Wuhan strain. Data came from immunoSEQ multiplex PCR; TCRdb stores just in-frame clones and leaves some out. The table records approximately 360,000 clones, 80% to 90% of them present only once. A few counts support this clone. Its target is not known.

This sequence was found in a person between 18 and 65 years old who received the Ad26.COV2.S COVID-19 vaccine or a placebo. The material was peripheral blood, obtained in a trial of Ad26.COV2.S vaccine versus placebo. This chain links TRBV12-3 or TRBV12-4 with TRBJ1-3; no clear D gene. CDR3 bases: TGTGCCAGCAGTTTAATGAACACCATATATTTT. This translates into CASSLMNTIYF.